The sequence of this T cell receptor (beta chain) was determined in a study of blood T cell repertoires in COVID-19. In the study overall: The cDNA or gDNA used as material had been derived from T cells, B-cell-depleted T cells, or PBMCs.

Trimming removed 5 bases from V and 8 bases from J, with 12 bases in between. The CDR3 totals 12 residues. Germline-derived CDR1 and CDR2 are MDHEN and SYDVKM. Under the authors' procedure: Reference gene primers were amplified, and this amplification served to estimate nucleated cell counts. The repertoire was sequenced with immunoSEQ multiplex PCR; TCRdb's copy has only in-frame clones and lacks some. D and trimming come from the DNA, and the V and J calls and clone size come from that table. The data contain approximately 200,000 clones, 85% to 90% of them singletons. This chain connects TRBV28 to TRBJ1-1; D possibly corresponds to TRBD1 (5 bases). The sequencing sample was made of PBMCs or T cells enriched from blood (not recorded which). This TCR was sampled from a young man who had recovered from COVID-19. The CDR3 DNA reads as TGTGCCAGCAGTCAGGGAAGATCCGAAGCTTTCTTT. Amino acid sequence: CASSQGRSEAFF.